This is a list of T cell receptor beta chains from one sample in a study of somatic reversion in DOCK8 deficiency. MiXCR, applied by TCRdb to the multiplex PCR reads, yields one record per CDR3 protein. The repertoire has over 4,000 distinct CDR3 sequences, around 25% of them found once; the top ten carry roughly a tenth. The sample taken for sequencing was peripheral blood. These receptors all come from a human donor in good health. Each CDR3 is given with its conserved first and last residue. Fields, in order: D gene, V gene, clone size, J gene, CDR3 DNA, CDR3 protein. The D gene is left open where the match is weak. The size entry is marked missing in some rows and otherwise reads once, few, many or a size class.

d_gene: .
v_gene: TRBV5-4
abundance: .
j_gene: TRBJ1-3
CDR3nt: TGTGCCAGCAGGTTCCTCCCAGGGATGGGGGGATCTGGAAACACCATATATTTT
CDR3aa: CASRFLPGMGGSGNTIYF

d_gene: .
v_gene: TRBV11-2
abundance: medium-sized
j_gene: TRBJ1-4
CDR3nt: TGTGCCAGCAGCTTAGAATCGGGGTCGAGGTATGAAAAACTGTTTTTT
CDR3aa: CASSLESGSRYEKLFF

d_gene: .
v_gene: TRBV28
abundance: medium-sized
j_gene: TRBJ1-1
CDR3nt: TGTGCCAGCACCACCCACCCTACAGGGACTGAAGCTTTCTTT
CDR3aa: CASTTHPTGTEAFF

d_gene: .
v_gene: TRBV5-6
abundance: large
j_gene: TRBJ1-5
CDR3nt: TGTGCCAGCAGCTTGGGTGTGGGGGATCAGCCCCAGCATTTT
CDR3aa: CASSLGVGDQPQHF

d_gene: .
v_gene: TRBV19
abundance: large
j_gene: TRBJ1-4
CDR3nt: TGTGCCAGTACTCATGCATCGGGGCGCCTTGAAAAACTGTTTTTT
CDR3aa: CASTHASGRLEKLFF

d_gene: TRBD1
v_gene: TRBV20-1
abundance: .
j_gene: TRBJ1-2
CDR3nt: TGCAGTGCTAGTGTTTTACAGGGGACCTATGGCTACACCTTC
CDR3aa: CSASVLQGTYGYTF

d_gene: .
v_gene: TRBV4-1
abundance: .
j_gene: TRBJ2-7
CDR3nt: TGCGCCAGCAGCCCCGGGGGTGCGGAGCAGTACTTC
CDR3aa: CASSPGGAEQYF

d_gene: TRBD1
v_gene: TRBV19
abundance: medium-sized
j_gene: TRBJ1-4
CDR3nt: TGTGCCAGCAAAACCGGGACAGGGGTCTCAACTAATGAAAAACTGTTTTTT
CDR3aa: CASKTGTGVSTNEKLFF

d_gene: TRBD1
v_gene: TRBV19
abundance: medium-sized
j_gene: TRBJ1-6
CDR3nt: TGTGCCAGTAGTAGACAGGGCGGTTCACCCCTCCACTTT
CDR3aa: CASSRQGGSPLHF

d_gene: .
v_gene: TRBV7-2
abundance: .
j_gene: TRBJ1-1
CDR3nt: TGTGCCAGCAGCTCCTTCAGCTGGGAGGGGACTGAAGCTTTCTTT
CDR3aa: CASSSFSWEGTEAFF

d_gene: .
v_gene: TRBV30
abundance: few
j_gene: TRBJ2-3
CDR3nt: TGTGCCTGGAATCGTAGGGGGGGAGATACGCAGTATTTT
CDR3aa: CAWNRRGGDTQYF

d_gene: .
v_gene: TRBV6-2/TRBV6-3
abundance: .
j_gene: TRBJ1-3
CDR3nt: TGTGCCAGCAGTAAACCATCGACAGTCTCTGGAAACACCATATATTTT
CDR3aa: CASSKPSTVSGNTIYF

d_gene: TRBD1
v_gene: TRBV19
abundance: few
j_gene: TRBJ1-2
CDR3nt: TGTGCCAGTAGCTATGGGAGGGACAGGGGGGACTATGGCTACACCTTC
CDR3aa: CASSYGRDRGDYGYTF